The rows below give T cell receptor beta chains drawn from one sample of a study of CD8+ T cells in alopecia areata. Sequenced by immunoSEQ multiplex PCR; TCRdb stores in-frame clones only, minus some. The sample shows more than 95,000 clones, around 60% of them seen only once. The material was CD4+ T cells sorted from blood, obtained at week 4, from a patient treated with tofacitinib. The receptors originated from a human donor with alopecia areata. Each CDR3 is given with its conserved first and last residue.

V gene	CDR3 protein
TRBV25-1	CASSESDRIVVKLFF
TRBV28	CASSSLTPYQETQYF
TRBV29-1	CSLKAGTGWNEQFF
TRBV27	CASSSQETQYF
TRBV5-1	CASTLLLDTGELFF
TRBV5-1	CASSLGQYNSPLHF
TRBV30	CAWSLVTGGMNTEAFF
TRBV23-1	CASGHRVPDTQYF
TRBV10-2	CASADGTRTGEKLFF
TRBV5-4	CASSSRQTVFASYNEQFF
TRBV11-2	CASSLMGGTEAFF
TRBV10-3	CAISGGDRAAGELFF
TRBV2	CASSGSGGYGYTF
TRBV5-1	CASSYGSGRADNEQFF
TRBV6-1	CASLGLRTYEQYF
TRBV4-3	CASSQGDSRGTNSPLHF
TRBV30	CAWSVDRGSGANVLTF
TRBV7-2	CASSAKTSGGNTGELFF
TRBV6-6	CASRSTGGQENYGYTF
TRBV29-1	CSTRGGLGTEAFF
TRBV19	CASSIRGVGGAADTQYF
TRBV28	CASSPPGAYSYEQYF
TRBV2	CASKRGGSTDTQYF
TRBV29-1	CSVAEEGNSGYTF
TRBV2	CASSLLEQYF
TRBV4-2	CASSQGMLHGYTF
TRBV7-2	CASSLGGEVRGYTF
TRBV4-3	CASSIGAGFGKNIQYF
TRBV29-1	CSVIVQNTEAFF
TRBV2	CASSVQGGYQETQYF
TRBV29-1	CSVRGNEQFF
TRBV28	CASRGRDSYGYTF
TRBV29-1	CSVEAGGPYTF
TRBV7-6	CASSPLPTTETQYF
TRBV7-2	CASSLVAGEKLFF
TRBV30	CAWSVTGTGVGYTF
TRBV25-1	CASSEYRVYNEQFF
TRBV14	CASSQDRGYEQYF
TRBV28	CASSLWYEQYF
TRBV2	CASRATSGGHTGELFF
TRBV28	CASSPGYSYQPQHF
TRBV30	CAWSANSYGYTF
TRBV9	CASSLNPRGEAFF
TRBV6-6	CASRGGTYEQYF
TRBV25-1	CASSEYAGGYTF
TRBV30	CAAERNTEAFF
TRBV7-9	CASSLIGQGRNGYTF
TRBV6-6	CASSSLRDNIHF
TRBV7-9	CASSPSAYEQYF
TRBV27	CASSSAGAYEQYF
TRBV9	CASSQRVDDTQYF
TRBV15	CATSRNRDSNQPQHF
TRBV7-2	CASSGGVGELFF